This T cell receptor (beta chain) was identified in a study of blood T cells in healthy people across ages. Study-wide results and caveats: As naive T cell percentage varied, TCR beta diversity correlated strongly with it. Leaving the PBMCs unsorted stopped any conclusive comparison of naive versus antigen-experienced cells.

The second PCR ran roughly 7 to 11 cycles with a sample-barcoded 5' primer and J-beta primers. TCRdb called the 5' RACE reads again in MiXCR, with one record for every CDR3 protein. This table holds 650,000 to 1,000,000 distinct CDR3 sequences, around half found once. The CDR3 covers 16 residues. Germline-derived CDR1 and CDR2 are MDHEN and SYDVKM. Trimming took 5 bases from V and 7 from J; bases not matched to a gene: 10. This clonotype has at least ten counts. As yet, its antigen is unknown. Total RNA was extracted at no less than 5.5 micrograms per sample. The gene calls are TRBV28 and TRBJ2-1; 11 bases map to TRBD2. Sequenced material: blood. This receptor was obtained from a man older than 75 in good health. The CDR3 bases are TGTGCCAGCAGTCCCTTGGGACTAGCGGAAAGGAATGAGCAGTTCTTC. Translating gives CASSPLGLAERNEQFF.